The 28 T cell receptor beta chains below were found in one sample sequenced in a study of T cells expressing NK-cell markers. TCRdb reprocessed the 5' RACE reads, keeping one entry per CDR3 protein, no DNA. The sample totals more than 400,000 distinct CDR3 sequences. The sequenced sample was blood T cells: a sorted CD56 or NKG2C T cell subset, CD4+ or CD8+ T cells, or bulk PBMC T cells (not recorded which). The receptors come from a woman between 18 and 75 years old in good health.

The J gene is TRBJ2-7, the V gene TRBV20-1; TCRdb calls TRBD1, which cannot be checked without DNA. The CDR3 runs 14 residues. Germline V gene sequence: CDR1 DFQATT, CDR2 SNEGSKA (reference sequence). CDR3 protein: CSAAPPGQTYEQYF.

The rearrangement uses TRBV4-1 and TRBJ2-5; TCRdb calls TRBD1, which cannot be checked without DNA. This CDR3 contains 17 residues. Germline V lookup: CDR1 MGHRA, CDR2 YSYEKL. CDR3 in amino acids: CASSQGVRQRGQETQYF.

J is TRBJ2-2 and V is TRBV9; TCRdb calls TRBD1, which cannot be checked without DNA. CDR3 size: 14 residues. Germline-derived CDR1 and CDR2 are SGDLS and YYNGEE. The CDR3 loop is CASSPFPDTGELFF.

The chain recombines TRBV27 with TRBJ2-7; without DNA, the TCRdb call of TRBD1 cannot be checked. Germline V gene data show CDR1 as MNHEY and CDR2 as SMNVEV (reference sequence). The CDR3 is made up of 13 amino acids. CDR3 sequence: CASSLLEGYEQYF.

The chain employs TRBV14 and TRBJ2-5; lacking DNA, the TRBD1 call made by TCRdb goes unchecked. The germline gives CDR1 SGHDN, CDR2 FVKESK. This CDR3 has 14 amino acids. CDR3 in amino acids: CASSQVRTGETQYF.

CDR3 loop: CASSPRILMNTEAFF. The chain recombines TRBV7-2 with TRBJ1-1. Germline CDR1 is SGHTA and CDR2 is FQGNSA. CDR3 length equals 15 residues.

This chain joins TRBV14 and TRBJ2-1; without DNA, the TCRdb call of TRBD2 cannot be checked. The CDR3 has 15 residues. Germline V lookup: CDR1 SGHDN, CDR2 FVKESK. The CDR3 loop reads CASSHRGKWEGEQFF.

The chain links TRBV28 to TRBJ2-1; as DNA is missing, the TRBD2 call by TCRdb cannot be tested. Looked up from germline, CDR1 is MDHEN and CDR2 is SYDVKM. There are 16 residues in the CDR3. CDR3 region: CASSTIGLAGDLEQFF.

The chain has TRBV7-9 and TRBJ2-7; the TCRdb call, TRBD1, lacks DNA for checking. From germline, CDR1 is SEHNR and CDR2 FQNEAQ (reference sequence). The CDR3 runs 15 residues. The CDR3 here is CASSFGTEGSYEQYF.

The V call is TRBV12-3 or TRBV12-4, the J call TRBJ2-2; TCRdb outputs TRBD2, but without DNA this stays unchecked. The CDR3 loop spans 18 amino acids. CDR3: CASSSSVSGSVYAGELFF.

The V and J genes are TRBV20-1 and TRBJ2-3; TCRdb gives TRBD1 as the D gene, but with no DNA this cannot be confirmed. Germline CDR1 reads DFQATT; CDR2 reads SNEGSKA (reference sequence). CDR3 length equals 16 residues. CDR3 sequence reads: CSARALASLWTDTQYF.

J is TRBJ2-7 and V is TRBV20-1. Looked up from germline, CDR1 is DFQATT and CDR2 is SNEGSKA (reference sequence). There are 11 residues in the CDR3. The CDR3: CSAMFRGEQYF.

The chain links TRBV20-1 to TRBJ2-5; lacking DNA, the TRBD2 call made by TCRdb goes unchecked. The CDR3 sequence is 19 residues long. Germline V gene lookup returns CDR1 DFQATT and CDR2 SNEGSKA (reference sequence). This chain's CDR3 is CSARSRTSGRTLVQETQYF.

The V gene is TRBV7-2, the J gene TRBJ2-1. The CDR3 is 13 residues long. The germline gives CDR1 SGHTA, CDR2 FQGNSA. The CDR3 sequence: CASSPGNDNEQFF.

J is TRBJ2-5 and V is TRBV20-1; there is no DNA to check the TCRdb D call of TRBD1. The CDR3 spans 16 residues. CDR1 DFQATT and CDR2 SNEGSKA come from the germline V gene (reference sequence). CDR3 region: CSARILAGGPRETQYF.

The chain is built from TRBV5-1 and TRBJ2-1; the D call from TCRdb, TRBD1, cannot be confirmed without DNA. CDR3 length equals 12 residues. The germline gives CDR1 SGHRS, CDR2 YFSETQ. The CDR3 protein is CASRPGVDEQFF.

V is TRBV20-1 and J is TRBJ2-2; TCRdb selects TRBD1, and the lack of DNA leaves this call unchecked. The CDR3 runs to 13 residues. In germline, CDR1 is DFQATT, CDR2 SNEGSKA (reference sequence). The CDR3 here is CSMGAPNTGELFF.

The V call is TRBV5-1, the J call TRBJ2-7. In germline, CDR1 is SGHRS, CDR2 YFSETQ. The CDR3 is 12 amino acids. The CDR3 sequence: CASSLGTLEQYF.

The chain employs TRBV24-1 and TRBJ2-5; TCRdb picks TRBD2, but there is no DNA to check that call. The CDR3 contains 17 residues. Germline V CDR1 and CDR2: KGHDR, SFDVKD. This CDR3 is CATSDPSSEPIQETQYF.

The genes are TRBV11-3 and TRBJ2-1; the D gene TCRdb calls, TRBD1, cannot be checked with no DNA. The CDR3 spans 13 residues. CDR1 SGHNT and CDR2 YENEEA come from the germline V gene. The CDR3 sequence: CASSSSTDNEQFF.

J is TRBJ2-7 and V is TRBV29-1; checking the TCRdb D call of TRBD2 is not possible without DNA. The germline V gene encodes CDR1 SQVTM and CDR2 ANQGSEA. The CDR3 runs 14 residues. This CDR3 is CSVEGAGGPYEQYF.

V usage is TRBV15 and J usage is TRBJ2-1; TCRdb returns TRBD1, unconfirmable since there is no DNA. This CDR3 region has 15 residues. CDR1 LNHNV and CDR2 YYDKDF come from the germline V gene (reference sequence). The CDR3 here is CATSRDGAYYNEQFF.

The J gene is TRBJ1-5, the V gene TRBV5-1; TCRdb gives TRBD1 as the D gene, but with no DNA this cannot be confirmed. Germline V gene data show CDR1 as SGHRS and CDR2 as YFSETQ. The CDR3 loop spans 13 amino acids. The CDR3 sequence is CASSAIPGQPQHF.

The chain employs TRBV7-9 and TRBJ1-2; TCRdb names TRBD1, which stays unverified in the absence of DNA. In germline, CDR1 is SEHNR, CDR2 FQNEAQ (reference sequence). The CDR3 has 15 residues. CDR3 loop: CASSQGVARIYGYTF. The full variable domain, with the rest looked up from reference TRBV7-9 and TRBJ1-2, is DTGVSQNPRHKITKRGQNVTFRCDPISEHNRLYWYRQTLGQGPEFLTYFQNEAQLEKSRLLSDRFSAERPKGSFSTLEIQRTEQGDSAMYLCASSQGVARIYGYTFGSGTRLTVV.

The rearrangement joins TRBV4-3 to TRBJ1-2; with no DNA, the TCRdb D assignment of TRBD1 cannot be verified. Germline V gives CDR1 LGHNA, CDR2 YSLEER. The CDR3 spans 14 residues. The CDR3 loop is CASSQESGNYGYTF.

The chain is built from TRBV20-1 and TRBJ1-2; the D gene TCRdb calls, TRBD1, cannot be checked with no DNA. Germline values: CDR1 DFQATT, CDR2 SNEGSKA (reference sequence). This CDR3 is built from 13 residues. The CDR3 loop reads CSAREQGTHGYTF.

The V gene is TRBV12-3 or TRBV12-4, the J gene TRBJ1-1. The CDR3 extends over 14 amino acids. The CDR3: CASSLRSGNTEAFF.

The chain's CDR3 is CASSIATKGTNLYNEQFF. J is TRBJ2-1 and V is TRBV19; TCRdb indicates TRBD2, and absent DNA this call remains unverified. Germline assignment: CDR1 LNHDA and CDR2 SQIVND (reference sequence). This CDR3 region has 18 residues.